This TCR beta chain was observed in a study of technical replicates of blood from a handful of donors. Only in-frame clones appear in the TCRdb table, and some are missing; sequencing was by immunoSEQ multiplex PCR. The sample includes about 81,000 clones, 92% of them seen just once. Sequencing used T cells isolated from PBMCs. The receptor was isolated from a human donor in good health.

In nucleotides, the CDR3 is TGTGCCAGCAGCACCGGGGGACAGATGAACACCGGGGAGCTGTTTTTT. Amino acids: CASSTGGQMNTGELFF. J is TRBJ2-2 and V is TRBV11-3, with a possible D match to TRBD1 (7 bases). The V gene lost 5 bases and the J gene lost 1 base, with 14 bases spanning the gap. The CDR3 loop spans 16 amino acids. Germline V CDR1 and CDR2: SGHNT, YENEEA.